This T cell receptor (beta chain) was retrieved from a study of cytomegalovirus exposure and HLA in healthy donors. Trimming pared 5 bases from V and 2 bases from J, leaving 10 bases between. The CDR3 is 14 amino acids. Germline V gene data show CDR1 as SGHRS and CDR2 as YFSETQ. Study results and caveats: Later work showed greater clonal expansion in HLA-associated TCR beta chains than in equally common others.

On this clone: Its antigen is as yet unknown.

With 60 Vbeta and 13 Jbeta primers, the PCR was carried out. The data were produced by immunoSEQ multiplex PCR, yet TCRdb's version contains in-frame clones alone and is incomplete. Its clone listing holds over 75,000 clones. Sample: PBMCs. The V call is TRBV5-1, the J call TRBJ2-2; tentatively, D is TRBD1 (7 bases). This TCR came from a man in his fifties in good health and CMV-seronegative. CDR3 region: CASRTGTNTGELFF. The DNA for the CDR3 is TGCGCCAGCAGGACAGGGACTAACACCGGGGAGCTGTTTTTT.